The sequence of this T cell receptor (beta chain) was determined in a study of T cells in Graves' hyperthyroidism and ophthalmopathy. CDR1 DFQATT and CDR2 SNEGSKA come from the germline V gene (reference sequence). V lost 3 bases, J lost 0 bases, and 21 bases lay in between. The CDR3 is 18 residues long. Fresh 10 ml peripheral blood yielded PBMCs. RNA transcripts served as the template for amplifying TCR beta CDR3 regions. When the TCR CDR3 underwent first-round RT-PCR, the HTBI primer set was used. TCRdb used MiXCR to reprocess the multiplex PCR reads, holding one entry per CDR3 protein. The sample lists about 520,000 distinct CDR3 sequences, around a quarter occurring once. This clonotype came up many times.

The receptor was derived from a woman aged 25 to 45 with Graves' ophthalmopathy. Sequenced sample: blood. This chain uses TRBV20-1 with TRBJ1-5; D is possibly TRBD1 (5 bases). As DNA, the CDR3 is TGCAGTGCTAGTAATTGGAGCAGGGAGCCTCATAGCAATCAGCCCCAGCATTTT. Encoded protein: CSASNWSREPHSNQPQHF.